The 25 T cell receptor beta chains listed next were all sequenced from one sample in a study of blood T cell repertoires in COVID-19. Some clones are missing from TCRdb's copy, which holds only in-frame ones; the method was immunoSEQ multiplex PCR. The table includes a few hundred thousand clones, nearly 90% detected once. The sequencing sample was made of peripheral blood. These receptors originate from a woman aged 25 to 39 with COVID-19, enrolled during active disease.

This clone was detected only a few times. This chain connects TRBV7-9 to TRBJ2-7; tentative D call: TRBD2 (6 bases). The V gene lost 1 base and the J gene lost 2 bases, with 12 bases spanning the gap. This CDR3 spans 15 amino acids. Looked up from germline, CDR1 is SEHNR and CDR2 is FQNEAQ (reference sequence). CDR3 in DNA: TGTGCCAGCAGCTTAGGAGGGACTGCTACCTACGAGCAGTACTTC. Its protein product is CASSLGGTATYEQYF.

The chain is built from TRBV11-2 and TRBJ1-2; 8 bases are a match to TRBD1. V was clipped by 2 bases and J by 7 bases; unmatched bases: 3. There are 13 residues in the CDR3. Germline V gene sequence: CDR1 SGHAT, CDR2 FQNNGV. In DNA, the CDR3 is TGTGCCAGCAGCTTATCGGGACAGGCTGGCTACACCTTC. As protein: CASSLSGQAGYTF.

The V call is TRBV7-2, the J call TRBJ2-3; possibly TRBD2 for D (5 bases). The CDR3 is 17 residues long. Trimming removed 1 base at V and 4 bases at J, with 18 bases between. Germline V lookup: CDR1 SGHTA, CDR2 FQGNSA. The CDR3 nucleotides are TGTGCCAGCAGCTTAGATGTCTTCACAACTAGTCCAGATACGCAGTATTTT. It encodes CASSLDVFTTSPDTQYF.

The V gene is TRBV27, the J gene TRBJ2-7; 7 bases match TRBD1. The germline V gene encodes CDR1 MNHEY and CDR2 SMNVEV (reference sequence). Trimming took 4 bases from V and 3 from J; bases not matched to a gene: 6. There are 14 residues in the CDR3. The CDR3 sequence is CASSYGTASYEQYF. The DNA for the CDR3 is TGTGCCAGCAGTTATGGGACAGCTAGCTACGAGCAGTACTTC.

V is TRBV5-1 and J is TRBJ2-7; 11 bases fit TRBD2. The germline gives CDR1 SGHRS, CDR2 YFSETQ. There are 16 residues in the CDR3. V trimming: 0 bases; J trimming: 4 bases; junction bases outside the gene matches: 6. The CDR3 coding sequence is TGCGCCAGCAGCTTGGTTTCGACTAGCGGGAAGTACGAGCAGTACTTC. This translates into CASSLVSTSGKYEQYF. The full variable domain, in which reference TRBV5-1 and TRBJ2-7 provide the parts outside the CDR3, is KAGVTQTPRYLIKTRGQQVTLSCSPISGHRSVSWYQQTPGQGLQFLFEYFSETQRNKGNFPGRFSGRQFSNSRSEMNVSTLELGDSALYLCASSLVSTSGKYEQYFGPGTRLTVT.

The chain uses TRBV6-5 and TRBJ1-4; D is possibly TRBD1 (6 bases). This CDR3 contains 15 residues. From germline, CDR1 is MNHEY and CDR2 SVGAGI. Between the trimmed V and J ends, which lost 8 bases and 8 bases, there was a span of 21 bases. The chain's CDR3 is CASSLTGTSEEKLFF. The CDR3 nucleotides are TGTGCCAGCTCCCTAACAGGGACCTCAGAGGAAAAACTGTTTTTT.

This clone has only one observation. The chain joins TRBV10-3 to TRBJ2-1, with 9 bases identical to TRBD2. The CDR3 extends over 17 amino acids. The junction had 4 bases not matched to a gene; V was cut back by 0 bases and J by 1 base. Germline CDR1 and CDR2: ENHRY and SYGVKD. CDR3 nucleotides: TGTGCCATCAGTGAGTCGAGGGCGGGGGGGTCCTACAATGAGCAGTTCTTC. This translates into CAISESRAGGSYNEQFF.

This sequence joins TRBV3-1 (or the pseudogene TRBV3-2) and TRBJ1-5; D may be TRBD1 (5 bases). In germline, CDR1 is LGHDT, CDR2 YNNKEL (reference sequence). V was trimmed by 4 bases and J by 5 bases, leaving 21 bases between them. This CDR3 spans 17 amino acids. The CDR3 sequence is CASSLRKEGRGDQPQHF. The CDR3 DNA is TGTGCCAGCAGCCTCCGAAAAGAGGGCCGGGGGGATCAGCCCCAGCATTTT.

The chain joins TRBV30 to TRBJ2-2, with TRBD2 as a possible D gene (5 bases). Trimming shortened V by 3 bases and J by 7 bases, and 15 bases separated the two germline ends. Per the germline V gene, CDR1 is GTSNPN and CDR2 is SVGIG (reference sequence). This CDR3 has 14 residues. CDR3 DNA sequence: TGTGCCTGGAGCCTGGCGGGCCGGATCGGGGAGCTGTTTTTT. As protein: CAWSLAGRIGELFF.

A note on this clone: Distinct nucleotide sequences in the sample also encode this CDR3. This sequence joins TRBV29-1 and TRBJ1-2; 8 bases are shared with TRBD1. The V segment lost 3 bases and the J segment 5 bases; nucleotides outside the gene matches: 2. The CDR3 consists of 12 residues. Germline V lookup: CDR1 SQVTM, CDR2 ANQGSEA. CDR3 sequence (DNA): TGCAGCGTTGAGAGGACAGGGTATGGCTACACCTTC. Residues: CSVERTGYGYTF.

This rearrangement joins TRBV5-6 to TRBJ1-1; D is ambiguous. Germline V gives CDR1 SGHDT, CDR2 YYEEEE. The V gene lost 4 bases and the J gene lost 8 bases, with 12 bases spanning the gap. There are 12 residues in the CDR3. The CDR3 DNA follows: TGTGCCAGCAGCGATTTGCGGTCAGAAGCTTTCTTT. Protein sequence: CASSDLRSEAFF.

J is TRBJ1-1 and V is TRBV2; D perhaps matches TRBD1 (6 bases). The CDR3 sequence is 15 residues long. Trimming stripped 6 bases from V and 0 bases from J, with 14 bases between. Germline V gene sequence: CDR1 SNHLY, CDR2 FYNNEI. The CDR3 reads CASRRTEGLNTEAFF. For the CDR3, the DNA is TGTGCCAGCAGACGGACAGAGGGGTTGAACACTGAAGCTTTCTTT. Complete variable domain (other parts from reference TRBV2 and TRBJ1-1): EPEVTQTPSHQVTQMGQEVILRCVPISNHLYFYWYRQILGQKVEFLVSFYNNEISEKSEIFDDQFSVERPDGSNFTLKIRSTKLEDSAMYFCASRRTEGLNTEAFFGQGTRLTVV.

This sequence joins TRBV7-6 and TRBJ2-5; 7 nucleotides match TRBD2. The CDR3 sequence is 15 residues long. Looked up from germline, CDR1 is SGHVS and CDR2 is FNYEAQ. V trimming: 5 bases; J trimming: 2 bases; junction bases outside the gene matches: 8. The CDR3 is CASSLGLAEQETQYF. The CDR3 DNA reads as TGTGCCAGCAGCCTCGGGCTAGCGGAACAAGAGACCCAGTACTTC.

This chain connects TRBV15 to TRBJ1-2, with 10 bases that match TRBD1. This CDR3 is built from 18 residues. Trimming removed 0 bases from V and 8 bases from J; junction bases left unmatched: 15. Germline V lookup: CDR1 LNHNV, CDR2 YYDKDF (reference sequence). CDR3 nucleotides: TGTGCCACCAGCAGAGAGCCTGGCCGGGACAGGGGACTTCGGGGCTACACCTTC. Encoded protein: CATSREPGRDRGLRGYTF.

The chain has TRBV5-6 and TRBJ1-4; D remains ambiguous. The V gene's germline CDR1 is SGHDT and CDR2 YYEEEE. The length of the CDR3 is 12 residues. V was cut by 3 bases and J by 8 bases, with 8 bases left in between. The CDR3 DNA follows: TGTGCCAGCAGCTCCTTACTGGAAAAACTGTTTTTT. Translated, it gives CASSSLLEKLFF.

CDR3 sequence: CASSEQGINLEAFF. Written as DNA, the CDR3 is TGCGCCAGCAGCGAACAGGGGATTAATCTTGAAGCTTTCTTT. The gene calls are TRBV5-1 and TRBJ1-1; TRBD1 aligns across 7 bases. The CDR3 totals 14 residues. V was pared by 4 bases and J by 7 bases, with 10 bases of the junction left unmatched. Per the germline V gene, CDR1 is SGHRS and CDR2 is YFSETQ. Full variable domain (rest looked up from reference TRBV5-1 and TRBJ1-1): KAGVTQTPRYLIKTRGQQVTLSCSPISGHRSVSWYQQTPGQGLQFLFEYFSETQRNKGNFPGRFSGRQFSNSRSEMNVSTLELGDSALYLCASSEQGINLEAFFGQGTRLTVV.

The rearrangement joins TRBV27 to TRBJ2-1; 7 bases are shared with TRBD1. Trimming took 1 base from V and 6 from J; bases not matched to a gene: 3. The CDR3 contains 14 residues. Germline V gene sequence: CDR1 MNHEY, CDR2 SMNVEV (reference sequence). The CDR3 reads CASSLLGGLNEQFF. In DNA form, the CDR3 reads TGTGCCAGCAGTTTATTAGGGGGCCTCAATGAGCAGTTCTTC.

This clone has only one observation. The rearrangement uses TRBV4-1 and TRBJ1-5; TRBD1 matches 9 bases. Germline lookup yields CDR1 MGHRA and CDR2 YSYEKL. The CDR3 length is 17 residues. The V and J ends lost 2 bases and 1 base, in that order; junction bases with no gene match: 6. CDR3 in DNA: TGCGCCAGCAGCCAATCCTGGGGACAGGGAAGCAATCAGCCCCAGCATTTT. This encodes CASSQSWGQGSNQPQHF.

V usage is TRBV3-1 (or the pseudogene TRBV3-2) and J usage is TRBJ2-3, with D unresolved. Trimming cost V 3 bases and J 2 bases, with 6 bases left between them. Germline lookup yields CDR1 LGHDT and CDR2 YNNKEL (reference sequence). The CDR3 length is 13 residues. CDR3 DNA sequence: TGTGCCAGCAGCCACCTCTCCACAGATACGCAGTATTTT. It yields the protein CASSHLSTDTQYF.

CDR3 nucleotide sequence: TGCGCCAGCAGCCAAGGGACAGGGGGGAATGAGCAGTTCTTC. Its translation is CASSQGTGGNEQFF. The genes are TRBV5-1 and TRBJ2-1; 11 nucleotides agree with TRBD1. The junction had 4 bases not matched to a gene; V was cut back by 4 bases and J by 7 bases. The CDR3 is 14 residues long. Germline V lookup: CDR1 SGHRS, CDR2 YFSETQ.

The chain uses TRBV5-4 and TRBJ1-1; D gene unclear. With 1 base removed from V and 0 bases from J, the gap between germline ends came to 7 bases. This CDR3 is 14 amino acids long. Germline values: CDR1 SGHNT, CDR2 YYREEE (reference sequence). CDR3 in amino acids: CASSLTAMNTEAFF. CDR3 bases: TGTGCCAGCAGCTTGACAGCCATGAACACTGAAGCTTTCTTT.

This rearrangement joins TRBV11-2 to TRBJ1-3; D perhaps matches TRBD1 (5 bases). From germline, CDR1 is SGHAT and CDR2 FQNNGV. The CDR3 contains 17 residues. V was clipped by 1 base and J by 1 base, with 14 bases between them. The CDR3 loop reads CASSLGLTRVSGNTIYF. DNA of the CDR3: TGTGCCAGCAGCTTAGGACTGACCAGGGTTTCTGGAAACACCATATATTTT.

J is TRBJ1-2 and V is TRBV2, with unresolved D. The length of the CDR3 is 13 residues. The germline V gene has CDR1 SNHLY and CDR2 FYNNEI. Deletions cut 0 bases from V and 4 bases from J, with 6 bases between. The CDR3: CASSEARSYGYTF. DNA for the CDR3: TGTGCCAGCAGTGAAGCGCGTAGCTATGGCTACACCTTC. Drawing the rest from reference TRBV2 and TRBJ1-2, the complete variable domain is EPEVTQTPSHQVTQMGQEVILRCVPISNHLYFYWYRQILGQKVEFLVSFYNNEISEKSEIFDDQFSVERPDGSNFTLKIRSTKLEDSAMYFCASSEARSYGYTFGSGTRLTVV.

This chain uses TRBV2 with TRBJ1-4; 7 bases are a match to TRBD1. V dropped 6 bases and J dropped 6; count of bases not matched to a gene: 16. CDR3 size: 17 residues. Germline lookup yields CDR1 SNHLY and CDR2 FYNNEI. The CDR3 DNA sequence: TGTGCCAGCAGCTTGCACCCCGGGACAGCCAATTATGAAAAACTGTTTTTT. Translated, it gives CASSLHPGTANYEKLFF.

The chain combines TRBV29-1 with TRBJ1-2; weak D call: TRBD1 (5 bases). The CDR3 is 14 residues long. V shed 2 bases and J shed 3 bases, with 13 bases lying between them. CDR1 and CDR2 (germline): SQVTM, ANQGSEA. In DNA, the CDR3 is TGCAGCGTTGAAAAGGGGACTGGGGACTATGGCTACACCTTC. Translation: CSVEKGTGDYGYTF. Combining the CDR3 with reference TRBV29-1 and TRBJ1-2 gives the whole variable domain SAVISQKPSRDICQRGTSLTIQCQVDSQVTMMFWYRQQPGQSLTLIATANQGSEATYESGFVIDKFPISRPNLTFSTLTVSNMSPEDSSIYLCSVEKGTGDYGYTFGSGTRLTVV.